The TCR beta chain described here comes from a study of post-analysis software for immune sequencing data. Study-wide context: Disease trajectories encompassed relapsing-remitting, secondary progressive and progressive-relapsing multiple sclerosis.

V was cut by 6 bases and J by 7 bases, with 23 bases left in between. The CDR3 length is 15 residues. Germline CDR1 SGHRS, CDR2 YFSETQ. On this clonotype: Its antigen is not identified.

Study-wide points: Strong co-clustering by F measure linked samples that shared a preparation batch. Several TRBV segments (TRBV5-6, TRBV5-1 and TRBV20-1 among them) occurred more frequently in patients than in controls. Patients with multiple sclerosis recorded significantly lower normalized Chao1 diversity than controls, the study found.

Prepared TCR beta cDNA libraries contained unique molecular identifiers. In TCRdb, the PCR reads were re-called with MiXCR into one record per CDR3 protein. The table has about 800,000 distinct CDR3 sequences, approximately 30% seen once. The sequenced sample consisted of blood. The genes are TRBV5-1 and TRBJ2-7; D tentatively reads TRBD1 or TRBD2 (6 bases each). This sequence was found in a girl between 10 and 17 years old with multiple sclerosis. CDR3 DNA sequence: TGCGCCAGCACAAAGGAGGGGGACTCCTACAATGAGCAGTACTTC. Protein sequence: CASTKEGDSYNEQYF.